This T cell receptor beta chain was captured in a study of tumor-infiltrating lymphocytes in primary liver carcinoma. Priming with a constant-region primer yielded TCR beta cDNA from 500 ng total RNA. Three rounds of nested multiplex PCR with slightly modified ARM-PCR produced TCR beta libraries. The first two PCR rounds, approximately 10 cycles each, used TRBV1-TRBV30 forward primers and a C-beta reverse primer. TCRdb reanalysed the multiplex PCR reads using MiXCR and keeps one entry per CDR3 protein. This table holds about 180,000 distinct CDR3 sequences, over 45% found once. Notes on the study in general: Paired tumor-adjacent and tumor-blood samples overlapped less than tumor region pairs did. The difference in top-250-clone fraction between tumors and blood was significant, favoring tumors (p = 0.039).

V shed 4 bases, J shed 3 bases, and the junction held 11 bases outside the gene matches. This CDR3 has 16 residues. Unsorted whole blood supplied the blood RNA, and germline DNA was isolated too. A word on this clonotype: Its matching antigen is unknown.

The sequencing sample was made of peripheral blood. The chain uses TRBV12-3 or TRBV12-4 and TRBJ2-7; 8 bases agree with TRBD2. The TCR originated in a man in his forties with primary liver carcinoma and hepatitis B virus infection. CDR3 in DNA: TGTGCCAGCAGTTCCCCCACAGCGGGAGCAATCTACGAGCAGTACTTC. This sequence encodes CASSSPTAGAIYEQYF.